The sequence of this TCR beta chain was determined in a study of CD8 T cells in ankylosing spondylitis (dated by TCRdb to the late 2010s). Notes on the research overall: T cell receptor beta repertoires were profiled in healthy donors and ankylosing spondylitis patients so that disease-linked TCR variants could be found. Samples of peripheral blood were taken, and for ankylosing spondylitis patients, synovial fluid was collected as well. The full study cohort was made up of about 24 ankylosing spondylitis patients and approximately 100 healthy donors. General findings and caveats noted by the study authors: Blood from ankylosing spondylitis patients appeared to be characterized by a TCR beta motif composed of several highly homologous amino acid variants. Significant enrichment of the disease-linked clones was reported in matched synovial fluid samples from ankylosing spondylitis patients. A CD8+ phenotype was shown by the disease-linked clones, which were found at relatively low frequencies in peripheral blood. Some motif variants had previously been reported in the synovial fluid and blood of reactive arthritis patients, which suggests shared mechanisms of disease initiation.

The table lists this clonotype with many counts. Its antigen remains undetermined. Qualities for individual bases were not recorded, and no much larger clone is one base off. Sequenced using an Illumina HiSeq 2500. TCR beta libraries were prepared by quantitative 5'-RACE with molecular barcodes. In the original analysis: A new computational method based on a probabilistic model of VDJ rearrangement was used to identify disease-linked TCR variants. TCRdb passed the public sequencing reads through fastp at Q25 and MiXCR, retaining productive beta sequences. CDR3 protein duplicates are merged, each entry listing the most common genes and DNA. V and J calls and clone size were set by TCRdb, not the authors. The sample table shows some 840,000 distinct CDR3 sequences, and about 12% are seen once. 0.51% of the sample is taken by the ten largest. Input material: blood, either unsorted or a sorted T cell fraction (not recorded which). This clonotype was sampled from a male donor with ankylosing spondylitis.

DNA sequence: TGCAGTGCTGTGACAGGGTTTGGTGGAGGGACAGATACGCAGTATTTT. Its product reads: CSAVTGFGGGTDTQYF. The sequence is built from TRBV20-1 and TRBJ2-3; the D region possibly corresponds to TRBD1 (7 bases align). Trimming takes 5 bases from V and 3 bases from J, and the germline ends sit 21 bases apart. CDR1 and CDR2 were assigned from the germline V gene (reference sequence) as DFQATT and SNEGSKA. Measured from the cysteine to the phenylalanine, the CDR3 is 16 residues long. Here the CDR3 DNA is all that survives: 48 bases in frame from base 1.